This T cell receptor (beta chain) was identified in a study of cytomegalovirus exposure and HLA in healthy donors. Points from the study as a whole: Beyond CMV serostatus, there was no information to go on about immune exposure.

Researchers ran the PCR with 60 Vbeta and 13 Jbeta primers. Sequenced by immunoSEQ multiplex PCR; TCRdb stores in-frame clones only, minus some. The sample has about 100,000 clones, around 76% seen once. Regarding this clone: Its antigen is unidentified.

Germline CDR1 SGDLS, CDR2 YYNGEE. Trimming at V came to 8 bases and at J to 5 bases, leaving 7 bases not matched to a gene. This CDR3 contains 13 residues. Sequencing was done on a sample of PBMCs. The sequence was collected from a middle-aged man in good health and CMV-seropositive. The chain employs TRBV9 and TRBJ2-3; TRBD2 matches at 8 bases. CDR3 loop: CASGSGGLDTQYF. DNA of the CDR3: TGTGCCAGTGGGAGCGGGGGCCTAGATACGCAGTATTTT.